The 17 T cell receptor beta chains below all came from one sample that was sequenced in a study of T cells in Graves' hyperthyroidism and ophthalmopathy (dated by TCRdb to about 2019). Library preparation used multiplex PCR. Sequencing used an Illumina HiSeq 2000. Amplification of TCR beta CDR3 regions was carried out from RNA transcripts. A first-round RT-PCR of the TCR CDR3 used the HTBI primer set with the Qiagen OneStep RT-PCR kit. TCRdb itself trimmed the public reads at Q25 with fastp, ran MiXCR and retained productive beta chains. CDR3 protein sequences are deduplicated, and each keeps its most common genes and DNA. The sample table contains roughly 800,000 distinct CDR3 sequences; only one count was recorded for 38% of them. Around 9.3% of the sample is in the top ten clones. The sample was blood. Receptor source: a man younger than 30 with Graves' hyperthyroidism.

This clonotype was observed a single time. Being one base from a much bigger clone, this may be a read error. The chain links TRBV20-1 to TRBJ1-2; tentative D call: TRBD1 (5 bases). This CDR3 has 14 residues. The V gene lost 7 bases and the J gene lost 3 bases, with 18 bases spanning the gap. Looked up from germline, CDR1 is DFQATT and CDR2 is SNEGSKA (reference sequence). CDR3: CSVDRQREYYGYTF. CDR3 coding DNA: TGCAGTGTTGACCGACAGCGGGAATACTATGGCTACACCTTC.

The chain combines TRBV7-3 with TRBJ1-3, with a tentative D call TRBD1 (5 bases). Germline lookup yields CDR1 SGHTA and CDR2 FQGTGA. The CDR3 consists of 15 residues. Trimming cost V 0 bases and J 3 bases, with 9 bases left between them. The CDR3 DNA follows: TGTGCCAGCAGCTTAACCGGGGGATATGGAAACACCATATATTTT. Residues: CASSLTGGYGNTIYF.

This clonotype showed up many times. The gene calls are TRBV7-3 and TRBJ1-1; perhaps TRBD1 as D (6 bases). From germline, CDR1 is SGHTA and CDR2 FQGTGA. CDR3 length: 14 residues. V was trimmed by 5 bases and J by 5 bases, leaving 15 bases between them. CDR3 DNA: TGTGCCAGCAGCAACGGGGGCACAGGGACTGAAGCTTTCTTT. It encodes CASSNGGTGTEAFF.

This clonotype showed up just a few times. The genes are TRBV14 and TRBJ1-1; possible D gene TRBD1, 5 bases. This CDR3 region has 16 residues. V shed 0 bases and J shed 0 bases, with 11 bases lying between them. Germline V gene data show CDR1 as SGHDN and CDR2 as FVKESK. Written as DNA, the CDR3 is TGTGCCAGCAGCCAAGATCGGTGGGACCTGAACACTGAAGCTTTCTTT. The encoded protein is CASSQDRWDLNTEAFF.

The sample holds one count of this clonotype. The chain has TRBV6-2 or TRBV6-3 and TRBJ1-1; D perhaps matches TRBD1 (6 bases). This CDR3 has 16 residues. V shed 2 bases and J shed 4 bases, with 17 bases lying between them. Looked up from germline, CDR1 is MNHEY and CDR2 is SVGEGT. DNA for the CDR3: TGTGCCAGCAGTTACCCCCCGGGGGCTAGGATCACTGAAGCTTTCTTT. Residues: CASSYPPGARITEAFF.

The CDR3: CASSLLAGEKWPEAFF. The CDR3 DNA reads as TGTGCCAGCAGCTTATTGGCAGGGGAAAAGTGGCCTGAAGCTTTCTTT. The gene calls are TRBV11-3 and TRBJ1-1, with a possible D match to TRBD1 (6 bases). The CDR3 loop spans 16 amino acids. Trimming took 2 bases from V and 6 from J, leaving 19 bases between them. CDR1 SGHNT and CDR2 YENEEA come from the germline V gene.

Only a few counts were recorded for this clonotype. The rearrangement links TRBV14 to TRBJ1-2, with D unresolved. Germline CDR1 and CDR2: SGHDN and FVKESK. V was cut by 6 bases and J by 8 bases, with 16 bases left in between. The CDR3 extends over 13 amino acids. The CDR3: CASSFRPAGGYTF. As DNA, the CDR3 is TGTGCCAGCAGTTTCCGACCCGCTGGCGGCTACACCTTC.

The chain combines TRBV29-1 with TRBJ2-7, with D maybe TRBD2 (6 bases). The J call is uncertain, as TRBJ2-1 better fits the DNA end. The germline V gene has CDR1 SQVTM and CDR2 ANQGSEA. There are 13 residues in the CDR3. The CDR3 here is CSVAGGVNNEQFF. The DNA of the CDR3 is TGCAGCGTTGCGGGCGGGGTGAACAATGAGCAGTTCTTC.

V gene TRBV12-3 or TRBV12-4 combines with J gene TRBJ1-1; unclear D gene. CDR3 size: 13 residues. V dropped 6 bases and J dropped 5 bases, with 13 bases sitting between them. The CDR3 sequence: CASSFGPRTEAFF. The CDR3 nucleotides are TGTGCCAGCAGCTTTGGTCCTCGGACTGAAGCTTTCTTT.

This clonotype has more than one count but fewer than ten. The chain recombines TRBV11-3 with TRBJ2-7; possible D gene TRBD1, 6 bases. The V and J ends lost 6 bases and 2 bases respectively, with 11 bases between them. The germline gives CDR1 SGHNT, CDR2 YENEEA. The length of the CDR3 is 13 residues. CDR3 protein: CASSEWTAYEQYF. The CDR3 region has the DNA TGTGCCAGCAGTGAGTGGACAGCCTACGAGCAGTACTTC.

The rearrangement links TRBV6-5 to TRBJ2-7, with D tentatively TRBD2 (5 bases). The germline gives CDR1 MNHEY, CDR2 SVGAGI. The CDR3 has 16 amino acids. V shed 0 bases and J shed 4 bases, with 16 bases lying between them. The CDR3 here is CASSYSVSGIVYEQYF. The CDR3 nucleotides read TGTGCCAGCAGTTACTCGGTCTCCGGGATTGTGTACGAGCAGTACTTC.

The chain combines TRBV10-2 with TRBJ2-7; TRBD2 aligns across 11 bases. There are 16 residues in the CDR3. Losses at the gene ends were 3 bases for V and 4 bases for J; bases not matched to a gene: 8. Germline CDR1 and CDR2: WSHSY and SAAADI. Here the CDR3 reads CASSEEVVAGGYEQYF. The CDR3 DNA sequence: TGCGCCAGCAGTGAAGAAGTGGTAGCGGGAGGGTACGAGCAGTACTTC.

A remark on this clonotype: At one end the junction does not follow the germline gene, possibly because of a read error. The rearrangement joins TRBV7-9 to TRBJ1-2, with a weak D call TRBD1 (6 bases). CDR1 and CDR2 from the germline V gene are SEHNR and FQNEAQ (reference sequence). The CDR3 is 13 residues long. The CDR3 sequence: CAGSSDRNYGYTF. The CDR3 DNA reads TGTGCCGGCAGCTCGGACAGAAACTATGGCTACACCTTC.

In DNA form, the CDR3 reads TGTGCCAGCTCCTTCTCAGGGGAAGCTAACTATGGCTACACCTTC. It yields the protein CASSFSGEANYGYTF. The chain carries TRBV5-4 and TRBJ1-2, with D possibly TRBD1 on 6 matching bases. The germline V gene encodes CDR1 SGHNT and CDR2 YYREEE (reference sequence). The V gene lost 7 bases and the J gene lost 0 bases, with 16 bases spanning the gap. The CDR3 length is 15 residues. Full variable domain (rest looked up from reference TRBV5-4 and TRBJ1-2): ETGVTQSPTHLIKTRGQQVTLRCSSQSGHNTVSWYQQALGQGPQFIFQYYREEENGRGNFPPRFSGLQFPNYSSELNVNALELDDSALYLCASSFSGEANYGYTFGSGTRLTVV.

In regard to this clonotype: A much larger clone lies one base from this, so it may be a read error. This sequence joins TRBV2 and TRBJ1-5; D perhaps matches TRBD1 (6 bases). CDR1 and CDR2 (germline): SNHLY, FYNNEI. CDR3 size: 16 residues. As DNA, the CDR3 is TGTGCCAGCAGTGGACAGGACCGATATAGCAATCGGCCCCAGCATTTT. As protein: CASSGQDRYSNRPQHF.

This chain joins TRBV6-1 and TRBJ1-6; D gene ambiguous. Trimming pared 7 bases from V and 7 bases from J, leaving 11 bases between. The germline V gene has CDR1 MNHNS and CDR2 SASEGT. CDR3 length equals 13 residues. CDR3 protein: CASTGGFNSPLHF. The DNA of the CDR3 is TGTGCCAGCACCGGAGGTTTCAATTCACCCCTCCACTTT.

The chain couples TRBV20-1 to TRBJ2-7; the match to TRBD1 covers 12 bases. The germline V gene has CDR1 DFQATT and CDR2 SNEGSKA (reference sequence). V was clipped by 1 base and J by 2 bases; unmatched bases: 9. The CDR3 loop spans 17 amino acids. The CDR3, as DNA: TGCAGTGCTAGAGGGCCGGGACAGGGGGCAGGAACCTACGAGCAGTACTTC. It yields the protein CSARGPGQGAGTYEQYF.